This T cell receptor (beta chain) derives from a study of T cell responses to AZD1222 COVID-19 vaccine. Study background: Pooled together were second doses at about 4 or about 12 weeks.

Looked up from germline, CDR1 is GTSNPN and CDR2 is SVGIG (reference sequence). The CDR3 has 12 residues. J lost 3 bases, V lost 7 bases, and 5 bases had no gene match. Whole-study findings and limits: Repertoires were sampled only after the peak T cell response. Most donors were white British and more were female, and clonal diversity was possibly underestimated.

Here immunoSEQ multiplex PCR was the method, and the copy in TCRdb shows in-frame clones only, minus some. The repertoire holds 120,000 or so clones, with about 89% as singletons. In regard to this clone: Antigen specificity is unknown.

The sample in question was peripheral blood, obtained on day 0 of AZD1222 vaccination. The chain employs TRBV30 and TRBJ2-5, with 7 positions matching TRBD1. The TCR was taken from an adult in good health. CDR3 loop: CALTGWEETQYF. Here the CDR3 DNA reads TGTGCCTTGACAGGGTGGGAAGAGACCCAGTACTTC.